The present TCR beta chain was sequenced within a study of blood T cell repertoires in COVID-19. In the study overall: The analysed material was cDNA or gDNA that came from T cells, B-cell-depleted T cells, or PBMCs.

Germline trimming cut 4 bases from V and 4 bases from J; bases unmatched to any gene: 14. The length of the CDR3 is 18 residues. CDR1 is SGDLS and CDR2 is YYNGEE in the germline V gene. Using immunoSEQ multiplex PCR, the repertoire was profiled, and TCRdb retains in-frame clones only, with some absent. This sample has 200,000 to 300,000 clones, with 88% found just once. The sample taken for sequencing was peripheral blood. The TCR sequence derives from a woman in her thirties or forties who had recovered from COVID-19. The V and J genes are TRBV9 and TRBJ2-6; TRBD2 matches at 7 bases. CDR3 region: CASSSRRRGEWGANVLTF. CDR3 nucleotide sequence: TGTGCCAGCAGCTCCCGCCGACGGGGGGAGTGGGGGGCCAACGTCCTGACTTTC. The variable domain in full, completed from reference TRBV9 and TRBJ2-6, reads DSGVTQTPKHLITATGQRVTLRCSPRSGDLSVYWYQQSLDQGLQFLIQYYNGEERAKGNILERFSAQQFPDLHSELNLSSLELGDSALYFCASSSRRRGEWGANVLTFGAGSRLTVL.